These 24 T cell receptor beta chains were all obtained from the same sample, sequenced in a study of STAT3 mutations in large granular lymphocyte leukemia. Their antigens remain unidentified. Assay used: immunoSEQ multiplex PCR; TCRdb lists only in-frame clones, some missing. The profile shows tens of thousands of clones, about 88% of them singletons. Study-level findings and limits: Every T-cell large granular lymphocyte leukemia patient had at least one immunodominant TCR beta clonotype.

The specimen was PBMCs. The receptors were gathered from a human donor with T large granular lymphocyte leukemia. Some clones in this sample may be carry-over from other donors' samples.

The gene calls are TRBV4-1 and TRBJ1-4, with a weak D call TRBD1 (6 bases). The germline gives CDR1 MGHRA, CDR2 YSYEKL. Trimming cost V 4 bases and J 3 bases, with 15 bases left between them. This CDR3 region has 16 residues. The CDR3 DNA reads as TGCGCCAGCAGCCGAATCCGGACAGCGTCTAATGAAAAACTGTTTTTT. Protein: CASSRIRTASNEKLFF.

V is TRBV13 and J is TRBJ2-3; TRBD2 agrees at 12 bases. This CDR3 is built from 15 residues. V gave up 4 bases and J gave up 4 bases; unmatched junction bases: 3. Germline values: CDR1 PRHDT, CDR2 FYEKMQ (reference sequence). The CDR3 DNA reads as TGTGCCAGCAGCTCATCTAGCGGGGGGGCAGATACGCAGTATTTT. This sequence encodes CASSSSSGGADTQYF.

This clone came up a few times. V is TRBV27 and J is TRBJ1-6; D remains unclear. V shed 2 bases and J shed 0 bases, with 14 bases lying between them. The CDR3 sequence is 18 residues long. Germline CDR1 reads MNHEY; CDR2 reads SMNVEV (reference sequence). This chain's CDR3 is CASSLGQARSSYNSPLHF. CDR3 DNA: TGTGCCAGCAGTTTAGGGCAGGCCCGGAGCTCCTATAATTCACCCCTCCACTTT.

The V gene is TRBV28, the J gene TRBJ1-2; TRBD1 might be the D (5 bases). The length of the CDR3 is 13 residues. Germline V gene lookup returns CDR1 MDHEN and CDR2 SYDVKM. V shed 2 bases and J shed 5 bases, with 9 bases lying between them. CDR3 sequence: CASSLQGPYGYTF. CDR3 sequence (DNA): TGTGCCAGCAGTTTACAGGGACCGTATGGCTACACCTTC.

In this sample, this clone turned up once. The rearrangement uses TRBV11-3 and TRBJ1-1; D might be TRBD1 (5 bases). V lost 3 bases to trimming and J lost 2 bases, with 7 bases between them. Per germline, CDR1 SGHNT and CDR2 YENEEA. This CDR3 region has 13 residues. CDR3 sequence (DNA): TGTGCCAGCAGCTTTGGGGCTAACACTGAAGCTTTCTTT. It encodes CASSFGANTEAFF.

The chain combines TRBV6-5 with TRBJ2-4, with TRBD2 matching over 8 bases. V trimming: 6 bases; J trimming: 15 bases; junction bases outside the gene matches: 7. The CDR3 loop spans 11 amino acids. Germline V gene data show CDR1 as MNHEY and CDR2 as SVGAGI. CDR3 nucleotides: TGTGCCAGCAGGGGAATTAGCGGGACGTACTTC. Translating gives CASRGISGTYF.

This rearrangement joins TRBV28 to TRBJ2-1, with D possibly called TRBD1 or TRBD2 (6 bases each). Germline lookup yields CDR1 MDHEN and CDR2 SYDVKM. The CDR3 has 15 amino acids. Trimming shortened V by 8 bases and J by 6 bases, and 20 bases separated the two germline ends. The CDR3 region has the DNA TGTGCCAGCCACTCTCGGGGGCTACGACGCAATGAGCAGTTCTTC. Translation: CASHSRGLRRNEQFF. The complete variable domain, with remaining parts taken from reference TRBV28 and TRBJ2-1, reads DVKVTQSSRYLVKRTGEKVFLECVQDMDHENMFWYRQDPGLGLRLIYFSYDVKMKEKGDIPEGYSVSREKKERFSLILESASTNQTSMYLCASHSRGLRRNEQFFGPGTRLTVL.

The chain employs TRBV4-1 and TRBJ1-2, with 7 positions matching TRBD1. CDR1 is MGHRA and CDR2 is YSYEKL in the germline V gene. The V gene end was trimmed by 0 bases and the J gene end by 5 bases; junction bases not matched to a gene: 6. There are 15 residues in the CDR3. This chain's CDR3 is CASSQDPGGVYGYTF. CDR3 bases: TGCGCCAGCAGCCAAGATCCAGGGGGAGTTTATGGCTACACCTTC.

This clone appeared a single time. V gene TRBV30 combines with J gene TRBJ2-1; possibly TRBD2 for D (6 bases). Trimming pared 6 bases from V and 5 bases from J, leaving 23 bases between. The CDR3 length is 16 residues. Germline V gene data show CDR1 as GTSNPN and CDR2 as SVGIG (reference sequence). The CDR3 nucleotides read TGTGCCTGCAAGCGGGTTGTTCGTCATCGGGACAATGAGCAGTTCTTC. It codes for CACKRVVRHRDNEQFF. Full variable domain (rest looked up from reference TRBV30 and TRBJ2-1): SQTIHQWPATLVQPVGSPLSLECTVEGTSNPNLYWYRQAAGRGLQLLFYSVGIGQISSEVPQNLSASRPQDRQFILSSKKLLLSDSGFYLCACKRVVRHRDNEQFFGPGTRLTVL.

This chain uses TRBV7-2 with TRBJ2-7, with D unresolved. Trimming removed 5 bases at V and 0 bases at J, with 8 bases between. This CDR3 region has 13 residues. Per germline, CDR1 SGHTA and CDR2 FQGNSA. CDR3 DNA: TGTGCCAGCAGCGTAAACCCCTCCTACGAGCAGTACGTC. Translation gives CASSVNPSYEQYV.

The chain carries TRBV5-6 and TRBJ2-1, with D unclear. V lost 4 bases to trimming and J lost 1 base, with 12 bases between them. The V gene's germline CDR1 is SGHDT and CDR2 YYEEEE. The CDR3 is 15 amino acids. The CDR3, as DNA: TGTGCCAGCAGCCGGCAGGTAAATTCCTACAATGAGCAGTTCTTC. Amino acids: CASSRQVNSYNEQFF. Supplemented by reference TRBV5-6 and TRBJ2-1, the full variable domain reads DAGVTQSPTHLIKTRGQQVTLRCSPKSGHDTVSWYQQALGQGPQFIFQYYEEEERQRGNFPDRFSGHQFPNYSSELNVNALLLGDSALYLCASSRQVNSYNEQFFGPGTRLTVL.

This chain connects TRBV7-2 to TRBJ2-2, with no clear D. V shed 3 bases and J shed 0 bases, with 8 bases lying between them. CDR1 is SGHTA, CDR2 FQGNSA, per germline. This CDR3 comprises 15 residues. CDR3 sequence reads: CASSLTIANTGELFF. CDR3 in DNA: TGTGCCAGCAGCTTGACCATTGCGAACACCGGGGAGCTGTTTTTT.

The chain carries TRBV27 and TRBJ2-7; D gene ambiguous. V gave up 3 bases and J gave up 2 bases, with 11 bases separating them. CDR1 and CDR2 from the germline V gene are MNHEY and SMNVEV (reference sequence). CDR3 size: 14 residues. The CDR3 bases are TGTGCCAGCAGTTTTCGCCAGAAGGCCTACGAGCAGTACTTC. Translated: CASSFRQKAYEQYF.

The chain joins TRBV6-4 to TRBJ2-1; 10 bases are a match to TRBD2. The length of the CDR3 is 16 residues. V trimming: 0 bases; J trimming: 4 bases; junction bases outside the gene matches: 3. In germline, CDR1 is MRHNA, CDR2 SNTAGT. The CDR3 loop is CASSDSAAGGYNEQFF. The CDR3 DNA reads TGTGCCAGCAGTGACTCCGCAGCGGGGGGGTACAATGAGCAGTTCTTC.

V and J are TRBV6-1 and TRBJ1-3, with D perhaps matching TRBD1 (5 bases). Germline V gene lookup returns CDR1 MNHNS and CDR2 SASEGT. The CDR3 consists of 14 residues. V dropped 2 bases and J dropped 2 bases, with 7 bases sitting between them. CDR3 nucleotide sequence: TGTGCCAGCAGTGAACGGGGGGCTGGAAACACCATATATTTT. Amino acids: CASSERGAGNTIYF.

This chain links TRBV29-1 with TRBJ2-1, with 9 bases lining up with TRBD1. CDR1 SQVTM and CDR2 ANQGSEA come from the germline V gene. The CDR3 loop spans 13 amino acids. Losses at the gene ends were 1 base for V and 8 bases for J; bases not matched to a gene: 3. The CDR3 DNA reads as TGCAGCGTTGAAGGATGGACAGGGGATGAGCAGTTCTTC. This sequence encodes CSVEGWTGDEQFF.

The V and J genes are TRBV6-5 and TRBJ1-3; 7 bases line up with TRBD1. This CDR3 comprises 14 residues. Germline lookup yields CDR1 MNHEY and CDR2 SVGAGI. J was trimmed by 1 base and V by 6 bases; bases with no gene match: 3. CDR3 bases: TGTGCCAGCAGACAGGGGAGTTCTGGAAACACCATATATTTT. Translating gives CASRQGSSGNTIYF.

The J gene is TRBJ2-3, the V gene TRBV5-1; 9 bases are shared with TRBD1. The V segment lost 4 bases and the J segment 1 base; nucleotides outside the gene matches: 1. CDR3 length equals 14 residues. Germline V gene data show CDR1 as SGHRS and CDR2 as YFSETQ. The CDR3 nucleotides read TGCGCCAGCAGCCGGACAGGGGGCACAGATACGCAGTATTTT. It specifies CASSRTGGTDTQYF.

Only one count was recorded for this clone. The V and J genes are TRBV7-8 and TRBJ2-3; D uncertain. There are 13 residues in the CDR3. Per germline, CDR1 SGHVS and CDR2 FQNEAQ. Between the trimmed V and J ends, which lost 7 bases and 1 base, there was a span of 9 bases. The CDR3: CASTPQRTDTQYF. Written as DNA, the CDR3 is TGTGCCAGCACCCCCCAGCGCACAGATACGCAGTATTTT.

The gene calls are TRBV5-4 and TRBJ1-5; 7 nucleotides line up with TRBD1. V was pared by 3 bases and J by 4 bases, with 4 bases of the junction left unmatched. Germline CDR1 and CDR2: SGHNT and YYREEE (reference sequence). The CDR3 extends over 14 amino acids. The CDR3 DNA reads TGTGCCAGCAGCTCTCGACAGGGTAATCAGCCCCAGCATTTT. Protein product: CASSSRQGNQPQHF.

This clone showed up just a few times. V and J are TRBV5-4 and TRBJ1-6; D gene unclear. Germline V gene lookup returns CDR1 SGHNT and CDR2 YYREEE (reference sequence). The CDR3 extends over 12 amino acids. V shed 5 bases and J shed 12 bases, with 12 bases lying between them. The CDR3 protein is CASRFPGGPLHF. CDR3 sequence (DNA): TGTGCCAGCAGGTTTCCGGGCGGACCCCTCCACTTT.

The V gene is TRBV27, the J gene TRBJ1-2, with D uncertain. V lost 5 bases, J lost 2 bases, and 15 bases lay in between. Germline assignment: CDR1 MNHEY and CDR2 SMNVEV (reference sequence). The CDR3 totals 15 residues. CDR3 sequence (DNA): TGTGCCAGCAGTCGATATCGGGTGAAGAACTATGGCTACACCTTC. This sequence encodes CASSRYRVKNYGYTF.

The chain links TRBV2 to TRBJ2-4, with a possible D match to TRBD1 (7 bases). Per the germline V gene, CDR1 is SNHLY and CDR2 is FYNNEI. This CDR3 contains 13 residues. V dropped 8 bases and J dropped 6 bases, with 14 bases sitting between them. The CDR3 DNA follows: TGTGCCAGCGCGGGGACAGAAGGAAACATTCAGTACTTC. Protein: CASAGTEGNIQYF.

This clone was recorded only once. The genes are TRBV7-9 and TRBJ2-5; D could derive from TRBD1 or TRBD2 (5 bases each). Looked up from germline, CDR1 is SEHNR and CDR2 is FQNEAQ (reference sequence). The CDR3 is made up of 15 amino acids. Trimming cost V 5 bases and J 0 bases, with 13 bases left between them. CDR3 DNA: TGTGCCAGCAGCGACGTTTCGGGACACCAAGAGACCCAGTACTTC. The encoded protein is CASSDVSGHQETQYF.